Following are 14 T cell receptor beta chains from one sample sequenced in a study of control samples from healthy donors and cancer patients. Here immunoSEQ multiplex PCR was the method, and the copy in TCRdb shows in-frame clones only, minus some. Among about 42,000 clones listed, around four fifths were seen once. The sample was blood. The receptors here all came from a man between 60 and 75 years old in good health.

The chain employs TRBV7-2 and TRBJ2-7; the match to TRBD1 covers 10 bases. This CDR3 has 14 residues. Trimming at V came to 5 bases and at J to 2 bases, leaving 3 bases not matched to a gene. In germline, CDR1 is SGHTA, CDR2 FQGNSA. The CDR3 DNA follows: TGTGCCAGCAGCGTCGGGACAGGGGCCTACGAGCAGTACTTC. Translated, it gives CASSVGTGAYEQYF.

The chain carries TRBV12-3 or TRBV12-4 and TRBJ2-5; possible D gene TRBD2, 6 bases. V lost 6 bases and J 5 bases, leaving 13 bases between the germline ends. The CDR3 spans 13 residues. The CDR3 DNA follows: TGTGCCAGCAGACGGGGGTTTCCGGAGACCCAGTACTTC. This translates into CASRRGFPETQYF.

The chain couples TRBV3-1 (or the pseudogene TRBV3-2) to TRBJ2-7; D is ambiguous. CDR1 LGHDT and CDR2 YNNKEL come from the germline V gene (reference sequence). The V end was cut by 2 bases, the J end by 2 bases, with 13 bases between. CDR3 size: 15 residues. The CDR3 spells CASSQSSLGTYEQYF. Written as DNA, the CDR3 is TGTGCCAGCAGCCAATCCAGCCTGGGGACCTACGAGCAGTACTTC.

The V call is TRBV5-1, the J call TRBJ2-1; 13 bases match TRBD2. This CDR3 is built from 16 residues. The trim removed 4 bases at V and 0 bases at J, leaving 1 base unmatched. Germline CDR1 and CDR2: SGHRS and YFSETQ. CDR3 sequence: CASSRTSGSSYNEQFF. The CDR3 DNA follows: TGCGCCAGCAGCCGGACTAGCGGGAGCTCCTACAATGAGCAGTTCTTC.

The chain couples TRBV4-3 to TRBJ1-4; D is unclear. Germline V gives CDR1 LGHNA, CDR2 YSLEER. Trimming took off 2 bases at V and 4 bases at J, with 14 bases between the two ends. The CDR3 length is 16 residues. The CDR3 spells CASSQHPTAINEKLFF. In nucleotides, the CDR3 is TGCGCCAGCAGCCAACACCCTACAGCGATTAATGAAAAACTGTTTTTT.

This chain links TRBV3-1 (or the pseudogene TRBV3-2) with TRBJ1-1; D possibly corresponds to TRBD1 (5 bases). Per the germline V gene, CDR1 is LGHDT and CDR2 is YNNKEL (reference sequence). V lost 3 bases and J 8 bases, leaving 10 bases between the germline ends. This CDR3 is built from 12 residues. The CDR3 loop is CASSHTSGEAFF. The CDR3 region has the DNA TGTGCCAGCAGCCATACTTCAGGGGAAGCTTTCTTT.

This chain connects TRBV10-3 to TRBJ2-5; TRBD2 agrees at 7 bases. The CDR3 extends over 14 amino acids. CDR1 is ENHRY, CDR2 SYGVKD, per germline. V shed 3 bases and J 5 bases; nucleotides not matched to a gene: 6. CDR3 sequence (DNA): TGTGCCATCAGTGAATGGGGGGGAGGGGAGACCCAGTACTTC. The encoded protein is CAISEWGGGETQYF.

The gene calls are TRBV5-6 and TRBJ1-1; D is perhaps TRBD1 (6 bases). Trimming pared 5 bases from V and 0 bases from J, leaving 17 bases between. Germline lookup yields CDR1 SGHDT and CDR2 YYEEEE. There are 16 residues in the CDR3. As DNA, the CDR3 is TGTGCCAGCAGTGGACAGCCAGCCCTGATGAACACTGAAGCTTTCTTT. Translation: CASSGQPALMNTEAFF.

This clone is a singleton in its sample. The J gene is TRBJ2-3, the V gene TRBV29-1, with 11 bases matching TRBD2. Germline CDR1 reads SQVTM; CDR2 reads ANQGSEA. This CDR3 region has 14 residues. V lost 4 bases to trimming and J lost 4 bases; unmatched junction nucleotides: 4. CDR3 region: CSVGLAGIPDTQYF. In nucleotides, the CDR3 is TGCAGCGTTGGACTAGCGGGGATACCAGATACGCAGTATTTT.

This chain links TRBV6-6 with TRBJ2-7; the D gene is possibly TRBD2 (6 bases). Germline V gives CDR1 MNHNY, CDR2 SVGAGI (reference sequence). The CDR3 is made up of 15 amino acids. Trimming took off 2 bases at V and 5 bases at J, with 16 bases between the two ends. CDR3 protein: CASSYVRTGENEQYF. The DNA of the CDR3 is TGTGCCAGCAGTTACGTACGCACGGGAGAGAACGAGCAGTACTTC.

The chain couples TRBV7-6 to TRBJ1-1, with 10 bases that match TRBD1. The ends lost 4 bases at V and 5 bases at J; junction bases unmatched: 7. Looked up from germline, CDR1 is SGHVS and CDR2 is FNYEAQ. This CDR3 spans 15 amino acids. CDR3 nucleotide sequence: TGTGCCAGCAGCTGGCCGGGACAGGGGACAACTGAAGCTTTCTTT. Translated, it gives CASSWPGQGTTEAFF.

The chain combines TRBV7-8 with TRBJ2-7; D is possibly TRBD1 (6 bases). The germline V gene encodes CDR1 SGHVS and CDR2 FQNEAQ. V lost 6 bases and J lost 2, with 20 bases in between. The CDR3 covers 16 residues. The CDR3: CASSGKTGTPTYEQYF. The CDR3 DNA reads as TGTGCCAGCAGTGGCAAAACCGGGACACCGACCTACGAGCAGTACTTC.

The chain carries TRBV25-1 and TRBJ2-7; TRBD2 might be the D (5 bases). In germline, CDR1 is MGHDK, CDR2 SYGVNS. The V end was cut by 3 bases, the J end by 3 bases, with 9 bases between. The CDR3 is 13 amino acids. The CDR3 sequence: CASSEDGIYEQYF. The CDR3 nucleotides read TGTGCCAGCAGTGAGGACGGGATCTACGAGCAGTACTTC.

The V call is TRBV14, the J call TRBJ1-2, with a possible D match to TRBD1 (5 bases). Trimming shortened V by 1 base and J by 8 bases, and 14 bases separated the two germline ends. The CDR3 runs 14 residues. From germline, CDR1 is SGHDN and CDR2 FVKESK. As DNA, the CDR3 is TGTGCCAGCAGCCAAGTCGGCAGGGTAGAAGGCTACACCTTC. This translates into CASSQVGRVEGYTF.